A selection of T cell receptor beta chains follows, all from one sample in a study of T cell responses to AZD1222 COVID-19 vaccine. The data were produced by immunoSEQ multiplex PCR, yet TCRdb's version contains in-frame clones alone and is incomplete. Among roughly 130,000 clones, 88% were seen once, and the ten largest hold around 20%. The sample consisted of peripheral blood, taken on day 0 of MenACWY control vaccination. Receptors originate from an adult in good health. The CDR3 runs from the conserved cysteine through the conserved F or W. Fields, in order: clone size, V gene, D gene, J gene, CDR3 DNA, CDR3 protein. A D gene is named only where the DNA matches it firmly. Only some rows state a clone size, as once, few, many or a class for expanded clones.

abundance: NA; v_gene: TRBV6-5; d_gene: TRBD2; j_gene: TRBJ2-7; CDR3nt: TGTGCCAGCAGTAGCGGGAGGGGGCCCTCCTACGAGCAGTACTTC; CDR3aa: CASSSGRGPSYEQYF
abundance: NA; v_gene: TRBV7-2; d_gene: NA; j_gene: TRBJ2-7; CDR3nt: TGTGCCAGCAGCCGCCGACAGGGACTCTACGAGCAGTACTTC; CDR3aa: CASSRRQGLYEQYF
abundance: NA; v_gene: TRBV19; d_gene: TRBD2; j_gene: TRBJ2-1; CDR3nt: TGTGCCAGCCTAGGCGGGAGTCACCTCAATGAGCAGTTCTTC; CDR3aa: CASLGGSHLNEQFF
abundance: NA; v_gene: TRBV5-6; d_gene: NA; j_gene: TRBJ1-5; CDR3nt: TGTGCCAGCAGCCTCACGGGGCAGGGGTTTCAGCCCCAGCATTTT; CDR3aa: CASSLTGQGFQPQHF
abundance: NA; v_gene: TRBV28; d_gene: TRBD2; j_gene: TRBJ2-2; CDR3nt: TGTGCCAGCAGAGAAACTAGCGGGAGAGCCGGGGAGCTGTTTTTT; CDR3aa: CASRETSGRAGELFF
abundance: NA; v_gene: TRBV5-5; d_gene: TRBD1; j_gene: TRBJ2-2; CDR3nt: TGTGCCAGCAGCTTGGTAGGGACAGGTCAGGGAAGGGCCGGGGAGCTGTTTTTT; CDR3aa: CASSLVGTGQGRAGELFF
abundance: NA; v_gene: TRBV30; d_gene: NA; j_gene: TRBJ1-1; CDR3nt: TGTGCCTGGAGTAAGTGGGGGGAGGCGATGAACACTGAAGCTTTCTTT; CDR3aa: CAWSKWGEAMNTEAFF
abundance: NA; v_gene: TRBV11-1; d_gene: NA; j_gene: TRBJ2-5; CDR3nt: TGTGCCAGCAGCTCCCAGACTGGACAAGAGACCCAGTACTTC; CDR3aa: CASSSQTGQETQYF
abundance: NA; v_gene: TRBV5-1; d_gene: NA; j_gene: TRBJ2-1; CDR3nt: TGCGCCAGCAGCTGGAGGGCGGAGGTCTCCTACAATGAGCAGTTCTTC; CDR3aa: CASSWRAEVSYNEQFF
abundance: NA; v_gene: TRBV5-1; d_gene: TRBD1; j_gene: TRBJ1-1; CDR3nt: TGCGCCAGCAGGACCGGGACAGGCCTGAACACTGAAGCTTTCTTT; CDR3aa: CASRTGTGLNTEAFF
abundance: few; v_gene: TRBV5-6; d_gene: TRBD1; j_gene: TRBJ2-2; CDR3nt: TGTGCCAGCAGCGCGACAGGGTGGAGCGCCGGGGAGCTGTTTTTT; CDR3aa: CASSATGWSAGELFF